A single sample is the source of the 20 T cell receptor beta chains below, sequenced in a study of blood T cell repertoires in COVID-19. Repertoires were generated with immunoSEQ multiplex PCR, while TCRdb's copy carries only in-frame clones and drops some. The sample contains approximately 140,000 clones, 75% to 90% of which appear only once. Material for sequencing was PBMCs or T cells enriched from blood (not recorded which). The receptors shown here come from a woman aged 45-65 years who had recovered from COVID-19.

Notes on this clone: The sample carries other DNA sequences with the same CDR3. V gene TRBV9 combines with J gene TRBJ2-3; TRBD1 matches at 7 bases. The CDR3 spans 14 residues. Germline CDR1 and CDR2: SGDLS and YYNGEE. Germline trimming cut 3 bases from V and 4 bases from J; bases unmatched to any gene: 5. CDR3 sequence: CASSARQGADTQYF. The DNA for the CDR3 is TGTGCCAGCAGCGCGCGACAGGGAGCAGATACGCAGTATTTT.

The gene calls are TRBV5-8 and TRBJ1-3; D is perhaps TRBD1 (6 bases). V was clipped by 2 bases and J by 0 bases, with 9 bases between them. In germline, CDR1 is SGHTS, CDR2 YDEGEE. This CDR3 region has 15 residues. The CDR3 nucleotides read TGTGCCAGCAGCTTCTCAGGGGCCTCTGGAAACACCATATATTTT. It is translated as CASSFSGASGNTIYF.

CDR3 coding DNA: TGTGCCAGTACCGACAGGAGATTCAATCAGCCCCAGCATTTT. This codes for CASTDRRFNQPQHF. The V call is TRBV19, the J call TRBJ1-5, with D possibly TRBD1 on 6 matching bases. The CDR3 extends over 14 amino acids. In germline, CDR1 is LNHDA, CDR2 SQIVND (reference sequence). V dropped 7 bases and J dropped 3 bases, with 13 bases sitting between them.

The chain has TRBV2 and TRBJ2-7; possibly TRBD1 for D (6 bases). The CDR3 runs to 12 residues. Germline V CDR1 and CDR2: SNHLY, FYNNEI. Trimming shortened V by 5 bases and J by 4 bases, and 9 bases separated the two germline ends. The DNA of the CDR3 is TGTGCCAGCAGTCTACAGGGTTACGAGCAGTACTTC. Protein: CASSLQGYEQYF.

The rearrangement links TRBV7-9 to TRBJ2-1; D remains unclear. Germline V gives CDR1 SEHNR, CDR2 FQNEAQ (reference sequence). This CDR3 spans 12 amino acids. V gave up 3 bases and J gave up 5 bases, with 5 bases separating them. CDR3 sequence (DNA): TGTGCCAGCAGCTTCTTAAACAATGAGCAGTTCTTC. Its protein is CASSFLNNEQFF.

The chain carries TRBV4-1 and TRBJ1-6; tentative D call: TRBD1 (6 bases). The germline V and J ends were trimmed by 3 bases and 5 bases, with 14 bases remaining between them. The CDR3 has 16 amino acids. Germline values: CDR1 MGHRA, CDR2 YSYEKL. This CDR3 is CASSQEEGVHNSPLHF. CDR3 nucleotides: TGCGCCAGCAGCCAGGAAGAGGGGGTCCATAATTCACCCCTCCACTTT.

This clone appeared once. The chain joins TRBV19 to TRBJ1-5; 8 nucleotides match TRBD1. With 4 bases clipped from V and 7 bases from J, the junction kept 9 bases outside the gene matches. This CDR3 has 15 residues. CDR1 is LNHDA and CDR2 is SQIVND in the germline V gene (reference sequence). The CDR3 coding sequence is TGTGCCAGTAGTACCCAGGGGGCACGGTTGCAGCCCCAGCATTTT. Its translation: CASSTQGARLQPQHF. The whole variable domain, remainder taken from reference TRBV19 and TRBJ1-5, is DGGITQSPKYLFRKEGQNVTLSCEQNLNHDAMYWYRQDPGQGLRLIYYSQIVNDFQKGDIAEGYSVSREKKESFPLTVTSAQKNPTAFYLCASSTQGARLQPQHFGDGTRLSIL.

The chain couples TRBV4-1 to TRBJ2-3, with TRBD2 matching over 9 bases. This CDR3 spans 16 amino acids. The ends lost 5 bases at V and 2 bases at J; junction bases unmatched: 8. Germline V lookup: CDR1 MGHRA, CDR2 YSYEKL. The CDR3 sequence is CASSALGGGVTDTQYF. The CDR3 DNA follows: TGCGCCAGCAGCGCCCTGGGCGGGGGGGTCACAGATACGCAGTATTTT.

The V and J genes are TRBV4-1 and TRBJ2-3; tentative D call: TRBD2 (6 bases). Between the trimmed V and J ends, which lost 1 base and 6 bases, there was a span of 20 bases. The germline V gene encodes CDR1 MGHRA and CDR2 YSYEKL. The CDR3 has 17 residues. CDR3 loop: CASSQGRGTRFADTQYF. As DNA, the CDR3 is TGCGCCAGCAGCCAAGGCCGGGGGACCCGATTTGCGGATACGCAGTATTTT.

The chain joins TRBV11-2 to TRBJ2-2; the D is unclear. The CDR3 extends over 12 amino acids. V was shortened by 3 bases and J by 6 bases, with 5 bases between the two germline ends. The germline V gene encodes CDR1 SGHAT and CDR2 FQNNGV. CDR3 DNA sequence: TGTGCCAGCAGCTTTCGGGCCGGGGAGCTGTTTTTT. It encodes CASSFRAGELFF. Filled out from reference TRBV11-2 and TRBJ2-2, the complete variable domain reads EAGVAQSPRYKIIEKRQSVAFWCNPISGHATLYWYQQILGQGPKLLIQFQNNGVVDDSQLPKDRFSAERLKGVDSTLKIQPAKLEDSAVYLCASSFRAGELFFGEGSRLTVL.

This clone came up many times. The chain has TRBV6-4 and TRBJ2-2; D perhaps matches TRBD2 (5 bases). The CDR3 covers 15 residues. CDR1 is MRHNA and CDR2 is SNTAGT in the germline V gene. Trimming took 4 bases from V and 5 from J, leaving 14 bases between them. CDR3 region: CASSVSGLDTGELFF. The CDR3 DNA is TGTGCCAGCAGTGTCTCCGGACTTGATACCGGGGAGCTGTTTTTT.

The V and J genes are TRBV19 and TRBJ1-5, with D uncertain. Per the germline V gene, CDR1 is LNHDA and CDR2 is SQIVND (reference sequence). There are 15 residues in the CDR3. V lost 5 bases and J lost 6, with 17 bases in between. This CDR3 is CASSLQTRRGQPQHF. The CDR3, as DNA: TGTGCCAGTAGTCTCCAAACCAGGCGGGGTCAGCCCCAGCATTTT.

The chain joins TRBV7-2 to TRBJ1-1, with a weak D call TRBD1 (5 bases). Germline V gene sequence: CDR1 SGHTA, CDR2 FQGNSA. Trimming stripped 7 bases from V and 1 base from J, with 13 bases between. The length of the CDR3 is 14 residues. The CDR3 loop reads CASNLGGQNTEAFF. Here the CDR3 DNA reads TGTGCCAGCAACCTCGGGGGTCAGAACACTGAAGCTTTCTTT.

V usage is TRBV3-1 (or the pseudogene TRBV3-2) and J usage is TRBJ1-4; D gene unclear. The CDR3 contains 14 residues. The V end lost 1 base, the J end lost 4 bases, and 7 bases lay between the germline ends. Looked up from germline, CDR1 is LGHDT and CDR2 is YNNKEL (reference sequence). The CDR3 DNA reads as TGTGCCAGCAGCCAAGGACGGGTTAATGAAAAACTGTTTTTT. Its translation is CASSQGRVNEKLFF.

The rearrangement joins TRBV18 to TRBJ1-1; TRBD1 aligns across 9 bases. CDR1 and CDR2 from the germline V gene are KGHSH and LQKENI. Trimming removed 5 bases from V and 5 bases from J; junction bases left unmatched: 12. The length of the CDR3 is 16 residues. CDR3: CASSSRDRGYGTEAFF. CDR3 in DNA: TGTGCCAGCTCAAGCCGCGACAGGGGGTATGGTACTGAAGCTTTCTTT.

This chain joins TRBV9 and TRBJ1-4; 12 bases map to TRBD1. Trimming took 4 bases from V and 7 from J; bases not matched to a gene: 5. This CDR3 is built from 15 residues. Germline V gene sequence: CDR1 SGDLS, CDR2 YYNGEE. The CDR3 coding sequence is TGTGCCAGCAGCCCCGGGACAGGGGGCGTTGAAAAACTGTTTTTT. Residues: CASSPGTGGVEKLFF.

The rearrangement links TRBV4-2 to TRBJ1-5, with D perhaps matching TRBD1 (6 bases). CDR3 length equals 15 residues. In germline, CDR1 is LGHNA, CDR2 YNFKEQ. The V end was cut by 2 bases, the J end by 0 bases, with 8 bases between. CDR3: CASSQHRDSNQPQHF. Here the CDR3 DNA reads TGTGCCAGCAGCCAACACAGGGATAGCAATCAGCCCCAGCATTTT.

The chain combines TRBV3-1 (or the pseudogene TRBV3-2) with TRBJ1-3; D is unclear. The germline V gene has CDR1 LGHDT and CDR2 YNNKEL (reference sequence). Deletions cut 1 base from V and 4 bases from J, with 14 bases between. This CDR3 region has 16 residues. Written as DNA, the CDR3 is TGTGCCAGCAGCCAAGGAGGGCCTTGGTTCGGAAACACCATATATTTT. Translation: CASSQGGPWFGNTIYF.

This sequence joins TRBV21-1 and TRBJ2-7; TRBD1, the table's D call, lacks a check against the DNA. TRBV21-1 has pseudogene status. This CDR3 spans 16 amino acids. The CDR3 reads CASSKSRTDVSDEQYF. In DNA form, the CDR3 reads TGTGCCAGCAGCAAAAGCCGGACAGACGTCTCGGACGAGCAGTACTTC.

The chain links TRBV10-3 to TRBJ2-2, with 7 bases lining up with TRBD2. This CDR3 region has 16 residues. J gave up 5 bases and V 7 bases, and 13 bases lay outside the gene matches. The germline CDR1 and CDR2 sequences are ENHRY and SYGVKD. The CDR3 is CAITTSAGVSTGELFF. The CDR3 DNA is TGTGCCATCACTACTAGCGCGGGGGTTTCGACCGGGGAGCTGTTTTTT.